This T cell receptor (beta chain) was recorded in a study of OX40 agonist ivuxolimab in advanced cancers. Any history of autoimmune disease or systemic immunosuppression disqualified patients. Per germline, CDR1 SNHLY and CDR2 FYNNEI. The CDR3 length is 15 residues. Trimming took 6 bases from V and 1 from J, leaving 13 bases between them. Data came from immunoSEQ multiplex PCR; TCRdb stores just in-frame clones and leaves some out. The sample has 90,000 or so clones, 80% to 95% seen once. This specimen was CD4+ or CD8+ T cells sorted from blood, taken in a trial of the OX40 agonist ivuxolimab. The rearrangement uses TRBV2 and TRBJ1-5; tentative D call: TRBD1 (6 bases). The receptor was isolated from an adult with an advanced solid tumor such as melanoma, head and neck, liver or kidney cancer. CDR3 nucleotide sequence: TGTGCCAGCAGAGACCGGGACATAAGCAATCAGCCCCAGCATTTT. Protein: CASRDRDISNQPQHF.